A selection of T cell receptor beta chains follows, all from one sample in a study of blood T cell repertoires in COVID-19. Produced via immunoSEQ multiplex PCR; TCRdb's table is partial and in-frame only. Of some 62,000 clones listed, approximately 80% are singletons. What was sequenced was PBMCs or T cells enriched from blood (not recorded which). All receptors come from a woman aged 40 to 50 with acute COVID-19. Each CDR3 is given with its conserved first and last residue. A D gene is named only where the DNA matches it firmly. Only some rows state a clone size, as once, few, many or a class for expanded clones.

CDR3 protein	CDR3 DNA	CDR3 length	clone size	V gene	D gene	J gene
CATSSELGRGQPSPLHF	TGTGCCACCAGCAGCGAACTGGGCAGGGGGCAACCTTCACCCCTCCACTTT	17	once	TRBV15	TRBD1	TRBJ1-6
CSATVAGGPGEQFF	TGCAGCGCTACCGTAGCGGGAGGGCCAGGTGAGCAGTTCTTC	14	few	TRBV29-1	TRBD2	TRBJ2-1
CATTASGGRNQPQHF	TGTGCCACTACAGCGTCTGGGGGCCGCAATCAGCCCCAGCATTTT	15	NA	TRBV19	NA	TRBJ1-5
CASSLVRGEAFF	TGTGCCAGCAGCTTGGTCCGGGGTGAAGCTTTCTTT	12	NA	TRBV5-4	NA	TRBJ1-1
CASKTDSGGTEAFF	TGTGCCAGTAAGACAGACAGCGGGGGCACTGAAGCTTTCTTT	14	NA	TRBV19	NA	TRBJ1-1
CASSEWAGTNEKLFF	TGTGCCAGCAGTGAATGGGCGGGTACTAATGAAAAACTGTTTTTT	15	NA	TRBV2	NA	TRBJ1-4
CSVEDTGDPTDTQYF	TGCAGCGTTGAAGATACAGGCGATCCCACAGATACGCAGTATTTT	15	NA	TRBV29-1	NA	TRBJ2-3
CASSLEGLRYTEAFF	TGCGCCAGCAGCTTGGAGGGACTTAGGTACACTGAAGCTTTCTTT	15	NA	TRBV5-1	NA	TRBJ1-1
CASSPGGQNTGELFF	TGTGCCAGCAGCCCAGGGGGACAAAACACCGGGGAGCTGTTTTTT	15	NA	TRBV28	TRBD1	TRBJ2-2
CASSPPSGQGHEQYF	TGTGCCAGCAGCCCACCATCGGGACAGGGACACGAGCAGTACTTC	15	NA	TRBV28	TRBD1	TRBJ2-7
CASSVGWAQEPQHF	TGTGCCAGCAGCGTAGGGTGGGCGCAGGAGCCCCAGCATTTT	14	NA	TRBV9	NA	TRBJ1-5
CASSPPGVSYTF	TGTGCCAGCAGCCCCCCCGGGGTGAGCTACACCTTC	12	NA	TRBV28	NA	TRBJ1-2
CASAKGSEVSYEQYF	TGTGCCAGCGCTAAAGGATCAGAGGTCTCCTACGAGCAGTACTTC	15	NA	TRBV5-8	NA	TRBJ2-7
CASSLSRVARETQYF	TGTGCCAGCAGTTTATCACGGGTGGCCCGAGAGACCCAGTACTTC	15	NA	TRBV28	NA	TRBJ2-5
CASSLSRGGYGYTF	TGTGCCAGCAGCCTGTCTCGAGGCGGGTATGGCTACACCTTC	14	once	TRBV7-8	NA	TRBJ1-2
CATSDPGQAQETQYF	TGTGCCACCAGTGACCCCGGACAGGCCCAAGAGACCCAGTACTTC	15	NA	TRBV24-1	TRBD1	TRBJ2-5
CASSFGRGPGEETQYF	TGTGCCAGCAGTTTTGGCCGAGGGCCTGGGGAAGAGACCCAGTACTTC	16	NA	TRBV28	NA	TRBJ2-5
CASTTGLNTEAFF	TGCGCCAGCACCACAGGACTGAACACTGAAGCTTTCTTT	13	NA	TRBV5-1	NA	TRBJ1-1
CASSLGGNSGELFF	TGTGCCAGCAGCTTAGGTGGCAATTCCGGGGAGCTGTTTTTT	14	NA	TRBV7-9	NA	TRBJ2-2
CASSIDGTGYYEQYF	TGTGCCAGTAGTATAGATGGGACAGGGTACTACGAGCAGTACTTC	15	NA	TRBV19	TRBD1	TRBJ2-7
CATSPSGQVSTGELFF	TGTGCCACCAGCCCTTCGGGACAGGTCTCCACCGGGGAGCTGTTTTTT	16	NA	TRBV24-1	TRBD1	TRBJ2-2
CASSGDRFEAFF	TGTGCCAGCAGCGGGGACAGGTTTGAAGCTTTCTTT	12	few	TRBV7-9	TRBD1	TRBJ1-1
CASRQTSGINDEQYF	TGTGCCAGCAGGCAGACTAGCGGGATTAACGACGAGCAGTACTTC	15	NA	TRBV2	TRBD2	TRBJ2-7
CASSPLSGSSYNEQFF	TGTGCCAGCAGCCCACTTAGCGGGAGCTCCTACAATGAGCAGTTCTTC	16	NA	TRBV7-6	TRBD2	TRBJ2-1
CASSLNRGLSPLHF	TGTGCCAGCAGCTTAAACAGGGGGCTTTCACCCCTCCACTTT	14	NA	TRBV11-1	TRBD1	TRBJ1-6
CSVEGTGVPYEQYF	TGCAGCGTTGAAGGGACAGGGGTCCCCTACGAGCAGTACTTC	14	NA	TRBV29-1	TRBD1	TRBJ2-7
CASSMRGAEAFF	TGTGCCAGTAGTATGCGGGGCGCTGAAGCTTTCTTT	12	NA	TRBV19	NA	TRBJ1-1
CASSLVNTEAFF	TGTGCCAGCAGCCTAGTGAACACTGAAGCTTTCTTT	12	NA	TRBV5-4	NA	TRBJ1-1
CASSQATVTGELFF	TGTGCCAGCAGCCAGGCTACGGTGACCGGGGAGCTGTTTTTT	14	NA	TRBV5-4	NA	TRBJ2-2
CASSQARTGGAFF	TGTGCCAGCAGCCAAGCCCGGACAGGTGGAGCTTTCTTT	13	NA	TRBV3-1/TRBV3-2	TRBD1	TRBJ1-1
CASHGEREARYEQYF	TGTGCCAGCCACGGCGAGCGGGAGGCCAGATACGAGCAGTACTTC	15	once	TRBV11-2	TRBD2	TRBJ2-7
CASSPGADTQYF	TGTGCCAGCAGCCCCGGTGCAGATACGCAGTATTTT	12	NA	TRBV6-2/TRBV6-3	NA	TRBJ2-3
CASSQGRGYSPLHF	TGTGCCAGCAGCCAAGGCAGGGGGTATTCACCCCTCCACTTT	14	NA	TRBV3-1/TRBV3-2	TRBD1	TRBJ1-6
CASSSNVRGEQFF	TGTGCCAGCAGTTCGAACGTCCGGGGTGAGCAGTTCTTC	13	many	TRBV27	NA	TRBJ2-1
CASSLVPGTGVHEQYF	TGTGCCAGCAGTCTTGTTCCCGGGACAGGGGTCCACGAGCAGTACTTC	16	once	TRBV27	TRBD1	TRBJ2-7
CASSSGRRWDTTNTGELFF	TGTGCCAGCAGCTCAGGGCGCCGATGGGACACTACGAACACCGGGGAGCTGTTTTTT	19	NA	TRBV11-2	NA	TRBJ2-2
CASNFGVREPEQFF	TGCGCCAGCAATTTCGGCGTGCGGGAGCCTGAGCAGTTCTTC	14	NA	TRBV4-1	TRBD2	TRBJ2-1
CASSLGPTSGGDNEQFF	TGCGCCAGCAGCCTCGGACCCACTAGCGGGGGGGACAATGAGCAGTTCTTC	17	NA	TRBV4-1	TRBD2	TRBJ2-1
CASSAEATGANVLTF	TGCGCCAGCAGCGCGGAGGCCACCGGGGCCAACGTCCTGACTTTC	15	few	TRBV5-1	NA	TRBJ2-6
CASSVQGENSPLHF	TGTGCCAGCAGCGTACAGGGGGAAAATTCACCCCTCCACTTT	14	few	TRBV9	TRBD1	TRBJ1-6
CASSLSIGGANNEQFF	TGTGCCAGCAGCCTGTCGATTGGGGGGGCCAACAATGAGCAGTTCTTC	16	NA	TRBV5-6	NA	TRBJ2-1